Presented here are 10 T cell receptor beta chains from one specimen sequenced in a study of identifying expanded T cells in peripheral blood (dated by TCRdb to 2018 to 2020). The library was obtained by the immunoSEQ multiplex PCR assay. Entries here come from immuneACCESS through TCRdb and include only in-frame sequences with V and J called. Some clones fail to appear in such tables; in the studies checked, an unresolved V gene covers under half of the shortfall, and the cause of the remainder is unknown. The sample table contains about 110,000 clones; only one count was recorded for less than 90% of them. Clones ranked in the top ten supply more than 6.5% of the sample. Material for sequencing was blood. Receptor source: a person between 18 and 70 years old in good health.

The chain carries TRBV1 and TRBJ2-2; TRBD1 is the table's D call and was not checked against the DNA. TRBV1 is assigned pseudogene status. The CDR3 is made up of 16 amino acids. The CDR3 protein is CTSSQGDRADTGELFF. DNA for the CDR3: TGCACCAGCAGCCAAGGGGACAGGGCCGACACCGGGGAGCTGTTTTTT.

The chain employs TRBV4-2 and TRBJ2-7; no reliable D call. Germline CDR1 is LGHNA and CDR2 is YNFKEQ. The V and J ends lost 0 bases and 4 bases respectively, with 13 bases between them. The CDR3 contains 15 residues. In DNA, the CDR3 is TGTGCCAGCAGCCAAGAGCAGGCGGTGGGTTACGAGCAGTACTTC. Translating gives CASSQEQAVGYEQYF.

CDR3 sequence: CASSKGSASKSEAFF. CDR3 sequence (DNA): TGTGCCAGTAGTAAAGGCTCGGCCTCCAAGTCTGAAGCTTTCTTT. V is TRBV19 and J is TRBJ1-1, with D unresolved. The CDR3 is made up of 15 amino acids. Germline V lookup: CDR1 LNHDA, CDR2 SQIVND (reference sequence). V lost 4 bases and J 6 bases, leaving 18 bases between the germline ends.

V gene TRBV15 combines with J gene TRBJ1-6; possible D gene TRBD1, 5 bases. The V gene lost 0 bases and the J gene lost 11 bases, with 8 bases spanning the gap. CDR1 is LNHNV, CDR2 YYDKDF, per germline (reference sequence). The CDR3 spans 13 residues. The CDR3, as DNA: TGTGCCACCAGCAGAGATGGGGACCCACCCCTCCACTTT. It translates to CATSRDGDPPLHF. Filled out from reference TRBV15 and TRBJ1-6, the complete variable domain reads DAMVIQNPRYQVTQFGKPVTLSCSQTLNHNVMYWYQQKSSQAPKLLFHYYDKDFNNEADTPDNFQSRRPNTSFCFLDIRSPGLGDTAMYLCATSRDGDPPLHFGNGTRLTVT.

The V gene is TRBV25-1, the J gene TRBJ2-1, with no clear D. This CDR3 comprises 14 residues. Germline values: CDR1 MGHDK, CDR2 SYGVNS. The V end lost 6 bases, the J end lost 5 bases, and 14 bases lay between the germline ends. The CDR3 bases are TGTGCCAGCAGCCTCCTTAACGGTAACAATGAGCAGTTCTTC. This translates into CASSLLNGNNEQFF.

The rearrangement joins TRBV30 to TRBJ1-1, with a weak D call TRBD1 (5 bases). This CDR3 spans 15 amino acids. CDR1 is GTSNPN and CDR2 is SVGIG in the germline V gene (reference sequence). Trimming took 1 base from V and 0 from J, leaving 12 bases between them. This chain's CDR3 is CAWSELGPLNTEAFF. For the CDR3, the DNA is TGTGCCTGGAGTGAGTTGGGACCGTTGAACACTGAAGCTTTCTTT.

The J gene is TRBJ1-5, the V gene TRBV6-5; possibly TRBD1 for D (5 bases). Germline V gene data show CDR1 as MNHEY and CDR2 as SVGAGI. CDR3 size: 14 residues. V was pared by 6 bases and J by 3 bases, with 12 bases between. The CDR3 loop reads CASRGRRNNQPQHF. The CDR3 bases are TGTGCCAGCAGGGGGCGTCGAAACAATCAGCCCCAGCATTTT.

The gene calls are TRBV5-1 and TRBJ2-1; 7 bases agree with TRBD1. The trim removed 3 bases at V and 7 bases at J, leaving 4 bases unmatched. Germline V gene data show CDR1 as SGHRS and CDR2 as YFSETQ. The CDR3 contains 13 residues. In DNA form, the CDR3 reads TGCGCCAGCAGCTGGGACAGAACTAATGAGCAGTTCTTC. Translation gives CASSWDRTNEQFF.

V gene TRBV29-1 combines with J gene TRBJ1-4; 7 bases map to TRBD1. The germline V gene has CDR1 SQVTM and CDR2 ANQGSEA. The CDR3 is made up of 14 amino acids. V was pared by 7 bases and J by 8 bases, with 13 bases of the junction left unmatched. CDR3 amino acids: CSAQGGAAGEKLFF. The DNA of the CDR3 is TGCAGCGCCCAGGGGGGGGCGGCGGGGGAAAAACTGTTTTTT.

The chain employs TRBV7-9 and TRBJ2-1; TRBD2 matches 9 bases. With 3 bases clipped from V and 1 base from J, the junction kept 1 base outside the gene matches. This CDR3 contains 15 residues. The V gene's germline CDR1 is SEHNR and CDR2 FQNEAQ (reference sequence). CDR3 DNA sequence: TGTGCCAGCAGCTTGCGGGGGGGGTCCTACAATGAGCAGTTCTTC. Amino acids: CASSLRGGSYNEQFF.